Shown below are 30 T cell receptor beta chains from a single sample sequenced in a study of monozygotic twins with inflammatory bowel disease. TCRdb re-called the 5' RACE reads; one entry per CDR3 protein, DNA not given. The table lists over 120,000 distinct CDR3 sequences. Material: blood. The receptors here all came from a human donor with ulcerative colitis or Crohn's disease, or a healthy co-twin of an affected twin (not recorded which).

The chain has TRBV7-9 and TRBJ2-3; TCRdb's D call, TRBD1, is unchecked because there is no DNA. There are 15 residues in the CDR3. Germline CDR1 SEHNR, CDR2 FQNEAQ (reference sequence). CDR3 region: CASGTVGESTDTQYF.

CDR3 amino acids: CASSEGVWNTEAFF. The chain carries TRBV5-1 and TRBJ1-1; TCRdb gives TRBD1 as the D gene, but with no DNA this cannot be confirmed. CDR1 SGHRS and CDR2 YFSETQ come from the germline V gene. The CDR3 sequence is 14 residues long.

The V call is TRBV5-1, the J call TRBJ2-2; the TRBD1 assignment by TCRdb is unverifiable without DNA. Germline V gene lookup returns CDR1 SGHRS and CDR2 YFSETQ. The CDR3 totals 17 residues. CDR3 in amino acids: CASSPRPGTTNTGELFF.

J is TRBJ1-2 and V is TRBV3-1; TCRdb lists TRBD1, though no DNA is available to test this call. Per the germline V gene, CDR1 is LGHDT and CDR2 is YNNKEL (reference sequence). The CDR3 is 13 amino acids. CDR3: CASSPDRVYGYTF.

This chain uses TRBV3-1 with TRBJ2-1; TCRdb calls TRBD2, which cannot be checked without DNA. The CDR3 has 15 amino acids. The V gene's germline CDR1 is LGHDT and CDR2 YNNKEL (reference sequence). The CDR3 is CASSQQTPSANEQFF.

The CDR3 is CASSLDTYNEQFF. This chain connects TRBV11-3 to TRBJ2-1. The germline gives CDR1 SGHNT, CDR2 YENEEA. CDR3 length equals 13 residues.

This chain links TRBV20-1 with TRBJ1-2; the TRBD1 assignment by TCRdb is unverifiable without DNA. The germline V gene has CDR1 DFQATT and CDR2 SNEGSKA (reference sequence). This CDR3 is built from 14 residues. The chain's CDR3 is CSAQHPSPGYGYTF.

V is TRBV13 and J is TRBJ2-3; TCRdb selects TRBD1, and the lack of DNA leaves this call unchecked. The length of the CDR3 is 17 residues. The V gene's germline CDR1 is PRHDT and CDR2 FYEKMQ (reference sequence). CDR3 sequence: CASSPLRDRAHTDTQYF.

The gene calls are TRBV5-1 and TRBJ1-2. The CDR3 is 14 residues long. Germline V gives CDR1 SGHRS, CDR2 YFSETQ. The CDR3 loop is CASSLRQRNYGYTF.

J is TRBJ2-7 and V is TRBV6-1; there is no DNA to check the TCRdb D call of TRBD1. Germline V gives CDR1 MNHNS, CDR2 SASEGT. The CDR3 has 15 residues. Here the CDR3 reads CASSRTGTGQHEQYF.

The chain joins TRBV5-1 to TRBJ1-6; with no DNA, the TCRdb D assignment of TRBD1 cannot be verified. This CDR3 contains 15 residues. The V gene's germline CDR1 is SGHRS and CDR2 YFSETQ. This chain's CDR3 is CASSSSGARNSPLHF. Full variable domain (remainder filled in from reference TRBV5-1 and TRBJ1-6): KAGVTQTPRYLIKTRGQQVTLSCSPISGHRSVSWYQQTPGQGLQFLFEYFSETQRNKGNFPGRFSGRQFSNSRSEMNVSTLELGDSALYLCASSSSGARNSPLHFGNGTRLTVT.

The chain is built from TRBV7-3 and TRBJ1-1; as DNA is missing, the TRBD1 call by TCRdb cannot be tested. The CDR3 sequence is 14 residues long. Germline CDR1 is SGHTA and CDR2 is FQGTGA. CDR3 in amino acids: CASSPSGGWAEAFF.

This chain links TRBV3-1 with TRBJ2-3. The CDR3 length is 13 residues. The germline gives CDR1 LGHDT, CDR2 YNNKEL (reference sequence). The CDR3 sequence is CASSLVSTDTQYF.

The chain couples TRBV5-6 to TRBJ2-1; absent DNA, TCRdb's TRBD1 call cannot be checked. The CDR3 extends over 16 amino acids. The V gene's germline CDR1 is SGHDT and CDR2 YYEEEE. The CDR3 here is CASSFPGPNSYNEQFF.

The V and J genes are TRBV5-1 and TRBJ1-1; TCRdb picks TRBD1, but there is no DNA to check that call. This CDR3 region has 14 residues. CDR1 and CDR2 (germline): SGHRS, YFSETQ. The CDR3 sequence is CASSLGGQVHEAFF.

The gene calls are TRBV29-1 and TRBJ2-3; without DNA, the TCRdb call of TRBD1 cannot be checked. The CDR3 is 13 residues long. CDR1 and CDR2 from the germline V gene are SQVTM and ANQGSEA. The CDR3: CSGGQGSRDTQYF.

The gene calls are TRBV7-9 and TRBJ2-5. CDR1 and CDR2 from the germline V gene are SEHNR and FQNEAQ (reference sequence). This CDR3 region has 12 residues. The CDR3 region is CASSLTSETQYF.

The chain has TRBV20-1 and TRBJ2-1; TCRdb gives TRBD1 as the D gene, but with no DNA this cannot be confirmed. The CDR3 spans 15 residues. CDR1 is DFQATT and CDR2 is SNEGSKA in the germline V gene (reference sequence). The CDR3 reads CSATGLGEKGNEQFF.

The chain combines TRBV7-2 with TRBJ1-5. The germline gives CDR1 SGHTA, CDR2 FQGNSA. The CDR3 is 15 residues long. CDR3 residues: CASSLTGNPNQPQHF.

The V gene is TRBV5-1, the J gene TRBJ2-2. The CDR3 spans 14 residues. CDR1 is SGHRS and CDR2 is YFSETQ in the germline V gene. The CDR3 region is CASKPESNTGELFF.

The V call is TRBV12-3 or TRBV12-4, the J call TRBJ2-1; the TCRdb D gene call, TRBD2, has no DNA to confirm it. The CDR3 length is 15 residues. The CDR3 spells CASSLHSGISGEQFF.

This chain joins TRBV3-1 and TRBJ2-2; TCRdb gives TRBD1 as the D gene, but with no DNA this cannot be confirmed. Germline V gene data show CDR1 as LGHDT and CDR2 as YNNKEL (reference sequence). The CDR3 has 19 amino acids. CDR3 in amino acids: CASSLDFRIPAPNTGELFF. Looking up the rest from reference TRBV3-1 and TRBJ2-2 gives the full variable domain: DTAVSQTPKYLVTQMGNDKSIKCEQNLGHDTMYWYKQDSKKFLKIMFSYNNKELIINETVPNRFSPKSPDKAHLNLHINSLELGDSAVYFCASSLDFRIPAPNTGELFFGEGSRLTVL.

The V gene is TRBV20-1, the J gene TRBJ2-7; TCRdb calls TRBD2, which cannot be checked without DNA. The CDR3 is 16 amino acids. The germline V gene has CDR1 DFQATT and CDR2 SNEGSKA (reference sequence). The CDR3 protein is CSARDWSSGTSYEQYF.

This chain joins TRBV7-3 and TRBJ1-1; TCRdb picks TRBD1, but there is no DNA to check that call. The germline V gene encodes CDR1 SGHTA and CDR2 FQGTGA. The CDR3 has 15 residues. The CDR3 protein is CASSPQGRSGQKAFF.

The chain recombines TRBV24-1 with TRBJ1-3. The CDR3 is 15 residues long. Germline V lookup: CDR1 KGHDR, CDR2 SFDVKD. The CDR3 is CATSEDGYSGNTIYF.

The chain links TRBV9 to TRBJ2-3; TCRdb gives TRBD2 as the D gene, but with no DNA this cannot be confirmed. The CDR3 runs to 15 residues. Germline-derived CDR1 and CDR2 are SGDLS and YYNGEE. The chain's CDR3 is CASSVSAGGTDTQYF.

The chain employs TRBV20-1 and TRBJ1-1; TCRdb lists TRBD1, though no DNA is available to test this call. The CDR3 spans 15 residues. The germline V gene encodes CDR1 DFQATT and CDR2 SNEGSKA (reference sequence). The chain's CDR3 is CSARPPTGGSTEAFF.

The chain links TRBV7-2 to TRBJ2-2; lacking DNA, the TRBD2 call made by TCRdb goes unchecked. The CDR3 has 15 amino acids. CDR1 is SGHTA and CDR2 is FQGNSA in the germline V gene. The CDR3 sequence is CASGGSAGGPGELFF.

V gene TRBV9 combines with J gene TRBJ2-2; the TCRdb call, TRBD2, lacks DNA for checking. The length of the CDR3 is 14 residues. Germline assignment: CDR1 SGDLS and CDR2 YYNGEE. CDR3 amino acids: CASSWREGTGELFF.

This rearrangement joins TRBV27 to TRBJ1-2; checking the TCRdb D call of TRBD1 is not possible without DNA. CDR3 size: 14 residues. Germline CDR1 reads MNHEY; CDR2 reads SMNVEV (reference sequence). This chain's CDR3 is CASSLAQGYYGYTF.